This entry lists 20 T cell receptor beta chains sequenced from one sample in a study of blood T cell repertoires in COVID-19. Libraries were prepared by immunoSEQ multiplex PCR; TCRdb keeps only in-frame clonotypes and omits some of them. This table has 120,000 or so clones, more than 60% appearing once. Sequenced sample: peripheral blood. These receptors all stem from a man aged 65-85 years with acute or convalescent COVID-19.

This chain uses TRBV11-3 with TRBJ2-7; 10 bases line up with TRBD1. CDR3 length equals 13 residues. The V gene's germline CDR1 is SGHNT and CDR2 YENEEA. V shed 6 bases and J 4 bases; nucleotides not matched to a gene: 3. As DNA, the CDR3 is TGTGCCAGCAGTTCGGACAGGGGGTACGAGCAGTACTTC. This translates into CASSSDRGYEQYF.

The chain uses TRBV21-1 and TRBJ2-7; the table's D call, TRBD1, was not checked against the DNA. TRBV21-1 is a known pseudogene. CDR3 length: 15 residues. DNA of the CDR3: TGTGCCAGCAGCAAAGGGGACAGGGACTCCTACGAGCAGTACTTC. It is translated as CASSKGDRDSYEQYF.

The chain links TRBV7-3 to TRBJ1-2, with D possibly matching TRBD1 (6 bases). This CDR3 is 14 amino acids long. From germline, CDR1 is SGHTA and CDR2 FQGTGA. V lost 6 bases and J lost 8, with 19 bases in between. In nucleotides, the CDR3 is TGTGCCAGCAGTCGGGGGGCGCCGCCGTTAGGCTACACCTTC. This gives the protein CASSRGAPPLGYTF.

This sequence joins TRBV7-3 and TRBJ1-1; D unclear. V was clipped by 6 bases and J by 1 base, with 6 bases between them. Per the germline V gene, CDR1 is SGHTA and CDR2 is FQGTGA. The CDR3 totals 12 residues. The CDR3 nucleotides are TGTGCCAGCAGGGAGGGGAACACTGAAGCTTTCTTT. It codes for CASREGNTEAFF.

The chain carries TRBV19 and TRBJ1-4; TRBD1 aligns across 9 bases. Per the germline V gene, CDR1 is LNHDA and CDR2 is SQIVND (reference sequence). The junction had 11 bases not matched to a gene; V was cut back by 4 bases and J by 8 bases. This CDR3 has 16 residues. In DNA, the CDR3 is TGTGCCAGTAGTAGGGCCCCGGGACAGGGACACGAAAAACTGTTTTTT. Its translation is CASSRAPGQGHEKLFF.

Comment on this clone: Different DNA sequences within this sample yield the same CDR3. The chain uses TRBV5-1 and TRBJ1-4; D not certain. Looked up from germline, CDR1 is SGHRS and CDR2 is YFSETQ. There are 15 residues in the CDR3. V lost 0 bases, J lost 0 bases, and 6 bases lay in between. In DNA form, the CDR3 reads TGCGCCAGCAGCTTGGTTACAGCAACTAATGAAAAACTGTTTTTT. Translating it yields CASSLVTATNEKLFF.

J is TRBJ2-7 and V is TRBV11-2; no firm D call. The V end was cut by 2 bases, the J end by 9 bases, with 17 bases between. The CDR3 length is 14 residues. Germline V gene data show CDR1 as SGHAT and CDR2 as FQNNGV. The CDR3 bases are TGTGCCAGCAGCTTACGGGTTTCCCCTGAAGGGCAGTACTTC. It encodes CASSLRVSPEGQYF.

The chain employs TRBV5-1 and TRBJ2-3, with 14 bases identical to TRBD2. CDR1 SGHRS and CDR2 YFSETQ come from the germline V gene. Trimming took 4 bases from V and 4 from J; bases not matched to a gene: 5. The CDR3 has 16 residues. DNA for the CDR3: TGCGCCAGCAGCCCGGGACTAGCGGGGGCTTCAGATACGCAGTATTTT. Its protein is CASSPGLAGASDTQYF.

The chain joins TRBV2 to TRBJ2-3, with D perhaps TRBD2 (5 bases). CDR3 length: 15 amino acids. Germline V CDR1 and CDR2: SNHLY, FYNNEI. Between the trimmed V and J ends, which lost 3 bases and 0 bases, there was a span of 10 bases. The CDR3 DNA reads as TGTGCCAGCAGTGACGGCGGGTCTAGCACAGATACGCAGTATTTT. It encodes CASSDGGSSTDTQYF.

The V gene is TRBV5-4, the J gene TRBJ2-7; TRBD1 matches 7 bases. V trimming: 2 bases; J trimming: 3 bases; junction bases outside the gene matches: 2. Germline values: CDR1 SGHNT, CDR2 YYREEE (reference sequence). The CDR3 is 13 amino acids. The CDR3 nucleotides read TGTGCCAGCAGCTTTGGGACAGACTACGAGCAGTACTTC. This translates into CASSFGTDYEQYF.

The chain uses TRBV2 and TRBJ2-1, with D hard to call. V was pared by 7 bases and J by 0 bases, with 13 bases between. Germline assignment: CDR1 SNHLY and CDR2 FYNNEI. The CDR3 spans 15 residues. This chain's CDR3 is CASIRLRLSYNEQFF. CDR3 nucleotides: TGTGCCAGCATCCGACTCCGACTCTCCTACAATGAGCAGTTCTTC.

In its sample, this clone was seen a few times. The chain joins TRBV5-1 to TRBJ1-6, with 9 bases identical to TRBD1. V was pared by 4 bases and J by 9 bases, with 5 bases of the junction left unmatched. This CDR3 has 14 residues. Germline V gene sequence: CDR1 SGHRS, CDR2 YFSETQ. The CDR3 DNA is TGCGCCAGCAGCGGGGGACAGGGAACTTCACCCCTCCACTTT. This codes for CASSGGQGTSPLHF.

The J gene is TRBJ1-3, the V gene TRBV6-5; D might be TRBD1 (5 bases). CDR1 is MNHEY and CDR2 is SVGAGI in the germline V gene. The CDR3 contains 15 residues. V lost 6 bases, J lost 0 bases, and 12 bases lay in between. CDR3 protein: CASSTTGGSGNTIYF. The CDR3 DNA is TGTGCCAGCAGCACGACCGGGGGCTCTGGAAACACCATATATTTT.

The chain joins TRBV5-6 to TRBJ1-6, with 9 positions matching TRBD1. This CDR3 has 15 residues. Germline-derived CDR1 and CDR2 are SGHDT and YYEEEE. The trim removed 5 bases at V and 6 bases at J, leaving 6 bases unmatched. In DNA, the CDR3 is TGTGCCAGCAGTCAACCGGGACAGGGTAATTCACCCCTCCACTTT. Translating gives CASSQPGQGNSPLHF.

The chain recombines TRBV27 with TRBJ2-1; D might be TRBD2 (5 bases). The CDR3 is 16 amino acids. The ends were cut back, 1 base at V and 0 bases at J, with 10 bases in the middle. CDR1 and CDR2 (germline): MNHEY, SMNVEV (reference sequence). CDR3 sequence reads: CASSLYSGRSYNEQFF. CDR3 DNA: TGTGCCAGCAGTTTATACAGCGGACGCTCCTACAATGAGCAGTTCTTC.

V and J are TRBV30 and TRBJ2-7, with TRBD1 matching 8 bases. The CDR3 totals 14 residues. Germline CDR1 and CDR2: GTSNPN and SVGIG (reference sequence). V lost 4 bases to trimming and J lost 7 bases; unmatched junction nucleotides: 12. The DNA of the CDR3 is TGTGCCTGGATGCGGGCAGGGGGCAATAGGGAGCAGTACTTC. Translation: CAWMRAGGNREQYF.

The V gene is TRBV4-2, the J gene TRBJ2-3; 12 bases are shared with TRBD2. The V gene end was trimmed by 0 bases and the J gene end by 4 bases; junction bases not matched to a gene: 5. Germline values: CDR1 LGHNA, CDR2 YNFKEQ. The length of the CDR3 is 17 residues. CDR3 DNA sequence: TGTGCCAGCAGCCAAGATCCTAGCGGGGGGGATCCAGATACGCAGTATTTT. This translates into CASSQDPSGGDPDTQYF.

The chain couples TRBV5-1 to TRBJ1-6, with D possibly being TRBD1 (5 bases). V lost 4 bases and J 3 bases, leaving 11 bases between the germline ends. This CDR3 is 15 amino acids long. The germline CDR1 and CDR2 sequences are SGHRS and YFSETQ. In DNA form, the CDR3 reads TGCGCCAGCAGCCCGGGGGGGGGCTATAATTCACCCCTCCACTTT. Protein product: CASSPGGGYNSPLHF.

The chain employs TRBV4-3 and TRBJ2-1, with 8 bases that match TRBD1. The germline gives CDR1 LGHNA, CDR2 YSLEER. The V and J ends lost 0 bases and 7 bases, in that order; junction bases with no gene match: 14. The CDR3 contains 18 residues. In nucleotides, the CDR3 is TGCGCCAGCAGCCAAGATTCTCCCACAGGGGGAAGACGGAATGAGCAGTTCTTC. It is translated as CASSQDSPTGGRRNEQFF.

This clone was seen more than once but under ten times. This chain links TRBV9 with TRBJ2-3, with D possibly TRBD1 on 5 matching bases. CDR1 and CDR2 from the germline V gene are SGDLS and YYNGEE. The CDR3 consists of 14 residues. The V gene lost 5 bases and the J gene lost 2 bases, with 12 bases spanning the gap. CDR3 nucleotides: TGTGCCAGCAGGGGGCCCAGGAACACAGATACGCAGTATTTT. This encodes CASRGPRNTDTQYF. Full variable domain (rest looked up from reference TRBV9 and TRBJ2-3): DSGVTQTPKHLITATGQRVTLRCSPRSGDLSVYWYQQSLDQGLQFLIQYYNGEERAKGNILERFSAQQFPDLHSELNLSSLELGDSALYFCASRGPRNTDTQYFGPGTRLTVL.